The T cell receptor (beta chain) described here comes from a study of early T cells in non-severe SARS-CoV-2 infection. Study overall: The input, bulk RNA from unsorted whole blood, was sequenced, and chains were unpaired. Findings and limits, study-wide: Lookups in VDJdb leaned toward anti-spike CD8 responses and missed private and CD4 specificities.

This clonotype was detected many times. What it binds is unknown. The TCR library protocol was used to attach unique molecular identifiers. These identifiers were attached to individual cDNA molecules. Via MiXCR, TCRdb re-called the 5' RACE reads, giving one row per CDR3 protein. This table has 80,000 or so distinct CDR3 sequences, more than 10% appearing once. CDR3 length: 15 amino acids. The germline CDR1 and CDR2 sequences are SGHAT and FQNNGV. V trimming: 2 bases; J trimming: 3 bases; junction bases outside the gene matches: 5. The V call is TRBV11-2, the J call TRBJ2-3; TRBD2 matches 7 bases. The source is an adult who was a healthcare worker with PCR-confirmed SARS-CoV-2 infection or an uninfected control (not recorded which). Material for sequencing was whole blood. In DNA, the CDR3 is TGTGCCAGCAGCTTATCAGCGGGGATGACAGATACGCAGTATTTT. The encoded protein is CASSLSAGMTDTQYF.